This entry describes one T cell receptor (beta chain). This clone was seen only once. Which antigen it targets is not known. No much larger clone exists at a distance of one base, and base qualities are not known. The data were obtained in a study of shared clonotypes between healthy human individuals (dated by TCRdb to about 2020). General notes on the study: The cohort included a few men and a couple of women between 18 and 49 years of age. For each donor, CD4 naive and CD4 memory were each given three plates, CD8 naive was given two plates, and CD8 memory was given one plate. To estimate repertoire size and how much clonotypes are shared between individuals, the study performed deep sequencing of blood TCR repertoires from roughly five healthy adults. Libraries were prepared and TCR repertoires were sequenced by different laboratories using diverse techniques, in order to increase sequencing depth and limit assay-specific biases. Per donor, leukapheresis produced somewhere between about 0.94 and 9.5 billion PBMCs. Here is what the overall study found, with its caveats: The genetic and exposure-history diversity represented was limited by the small number of donors. Naive subsets generally had larger estimated clonotype richness than memory subsets did. Around 5.4% of naive CD4, 3% to 3.5% of naive CD8, approximately 2% of memory CD4, and about 0.4% of memory CD8 clonotypes were shared across several donors. Sampling was limited to blood, and TCR repertoires in tissue likely differ from TCR repertoires in blood. Compared with non-shared clonotypes, the clonotypes found in all four sorted-subset donors had higher generation probabilities. Based on pairwise subsampling, the degree of clonotype sharing among donors was expected to be affected by sequencing depth. Rarefaction of sorted-subset datasets indicated incomplete sequencing despite the large sequencing depth.

TCR CDR3 regions were amplified from genomic DNA by multiplex PCR using the deep immunoSEQ assay. Extracted genomic DNA from each cell subset was spread evenly across all wells of several immunoSEQ 96-well plates, with each plate serving as a replicate. For sorted subsets, each replicate PCR was loaded with 200 ng genomic DNA, equivalent to approximately 33,000 T cell genomes. Purified libraries were measured with a Qubit 3.0 fluorometer, size-checked on a Bioanalyzer 2100, and measured again with the KAPA Library Quantification kit. Every immunoSEQ 96-well plate was sequenced on a separate single-read 150-cycle Illumina NextSeq 550 flow cell. Concerning the study's data processing: Because the immunoSEQ output included only junctional sequences and no quality scores, the filtering could not be the same as the filtering used for full-length reads. Sequences were annotated with PyIR, a Python wrapper for IgBLAST v1.9, and V/J genes and CDR3 were assigned using IMGT germline references. Reads were filtered out if the reads had weak V/J assignments (E-value above 1e-6), no CDR3, stop codons, out-of-frame junctions, or ambiguous translated residues. V3J clonotypes were defined as sequences sharing the same inferred V gene, J gene, and CDR3 amino acid sequence. Percentage overlap between repertoires was calculated by dividing the number of shared unique clonotypes by the size of the smaller repertoire. Repertoire richness was assessed with RTK rarefaction, the Chao1 estimator, and Recon v2.1 estimates of unobserved clonotypes. Generation probabilities for all TCRbeta clonotypes obtained by the gDNA method from a few donors were computed using OLGA. TCRdb re-hosts the immuneACCESS table, in-frame sequences only. Its copies lack some clones; in the studies checked, an unresolved V gene accounts for under half of them, and the cause for the rest is not known. Clone size and V and J calls were adopted from that table, with D and trimming inferred from the DNA. This sample holds some 2.1 million clones; 85% to 95% were observed only once. About 0.13% of the sample belongs to the ten largest clones.

Donors were healthy HIV-negative adults with no recently reported acute infections or vaccinations. Every donor was a Caucasian adult living in Nashville, Tennessee, USA. CD4+ T cells were enriched by magnetic negative selection, after which naive cells were positively selected on CD45RA and the negative fraction was taken as the memory subset. After blood collection by leukapheresis, PBMCs were isolated using Ficoll-Histopaque density gradient centrifugation and then cryopreserved in the vapor phase of liquid nitrogen. Analytical flow cytometry was used to check the purity and quantity of every magnetically sorted T cell population. Genomic DNA was isolated from each sorted fraction and quantified by UV absorbance on a Nanodrop 2000c. CDR3 length: 15 amino acids, cysteine to phenylalanine. Of all the DNA, just the CDR3 is kept, 45 bases in frame from base 1. Based on the germline V gene (reference sequence), the CDR1 and CDR2 sequences are GTSNPN and SVGIG. Relative to germline, V is missing 1 base and J is missing 4 bases, with 7 bases of the junction outside any gene match.

Sequences were obtained from naive CD4+ T cells sorted from blood. The cell subset or site label corresponds to: CD45RA+ positively selected. The V and J genes are TRBV30 and TRBJ2-1, and TRBD2 aligns with 7 junction nucleotides. This sequence originates from a man between 18 and 29 years old in good health. Here is the DNA: TGTGCCTGGAGTGGGGGTAGCGGGCCGTACAATGAGCAGTTCTTC. It translates to CAWSGGSGPYNEQFF.